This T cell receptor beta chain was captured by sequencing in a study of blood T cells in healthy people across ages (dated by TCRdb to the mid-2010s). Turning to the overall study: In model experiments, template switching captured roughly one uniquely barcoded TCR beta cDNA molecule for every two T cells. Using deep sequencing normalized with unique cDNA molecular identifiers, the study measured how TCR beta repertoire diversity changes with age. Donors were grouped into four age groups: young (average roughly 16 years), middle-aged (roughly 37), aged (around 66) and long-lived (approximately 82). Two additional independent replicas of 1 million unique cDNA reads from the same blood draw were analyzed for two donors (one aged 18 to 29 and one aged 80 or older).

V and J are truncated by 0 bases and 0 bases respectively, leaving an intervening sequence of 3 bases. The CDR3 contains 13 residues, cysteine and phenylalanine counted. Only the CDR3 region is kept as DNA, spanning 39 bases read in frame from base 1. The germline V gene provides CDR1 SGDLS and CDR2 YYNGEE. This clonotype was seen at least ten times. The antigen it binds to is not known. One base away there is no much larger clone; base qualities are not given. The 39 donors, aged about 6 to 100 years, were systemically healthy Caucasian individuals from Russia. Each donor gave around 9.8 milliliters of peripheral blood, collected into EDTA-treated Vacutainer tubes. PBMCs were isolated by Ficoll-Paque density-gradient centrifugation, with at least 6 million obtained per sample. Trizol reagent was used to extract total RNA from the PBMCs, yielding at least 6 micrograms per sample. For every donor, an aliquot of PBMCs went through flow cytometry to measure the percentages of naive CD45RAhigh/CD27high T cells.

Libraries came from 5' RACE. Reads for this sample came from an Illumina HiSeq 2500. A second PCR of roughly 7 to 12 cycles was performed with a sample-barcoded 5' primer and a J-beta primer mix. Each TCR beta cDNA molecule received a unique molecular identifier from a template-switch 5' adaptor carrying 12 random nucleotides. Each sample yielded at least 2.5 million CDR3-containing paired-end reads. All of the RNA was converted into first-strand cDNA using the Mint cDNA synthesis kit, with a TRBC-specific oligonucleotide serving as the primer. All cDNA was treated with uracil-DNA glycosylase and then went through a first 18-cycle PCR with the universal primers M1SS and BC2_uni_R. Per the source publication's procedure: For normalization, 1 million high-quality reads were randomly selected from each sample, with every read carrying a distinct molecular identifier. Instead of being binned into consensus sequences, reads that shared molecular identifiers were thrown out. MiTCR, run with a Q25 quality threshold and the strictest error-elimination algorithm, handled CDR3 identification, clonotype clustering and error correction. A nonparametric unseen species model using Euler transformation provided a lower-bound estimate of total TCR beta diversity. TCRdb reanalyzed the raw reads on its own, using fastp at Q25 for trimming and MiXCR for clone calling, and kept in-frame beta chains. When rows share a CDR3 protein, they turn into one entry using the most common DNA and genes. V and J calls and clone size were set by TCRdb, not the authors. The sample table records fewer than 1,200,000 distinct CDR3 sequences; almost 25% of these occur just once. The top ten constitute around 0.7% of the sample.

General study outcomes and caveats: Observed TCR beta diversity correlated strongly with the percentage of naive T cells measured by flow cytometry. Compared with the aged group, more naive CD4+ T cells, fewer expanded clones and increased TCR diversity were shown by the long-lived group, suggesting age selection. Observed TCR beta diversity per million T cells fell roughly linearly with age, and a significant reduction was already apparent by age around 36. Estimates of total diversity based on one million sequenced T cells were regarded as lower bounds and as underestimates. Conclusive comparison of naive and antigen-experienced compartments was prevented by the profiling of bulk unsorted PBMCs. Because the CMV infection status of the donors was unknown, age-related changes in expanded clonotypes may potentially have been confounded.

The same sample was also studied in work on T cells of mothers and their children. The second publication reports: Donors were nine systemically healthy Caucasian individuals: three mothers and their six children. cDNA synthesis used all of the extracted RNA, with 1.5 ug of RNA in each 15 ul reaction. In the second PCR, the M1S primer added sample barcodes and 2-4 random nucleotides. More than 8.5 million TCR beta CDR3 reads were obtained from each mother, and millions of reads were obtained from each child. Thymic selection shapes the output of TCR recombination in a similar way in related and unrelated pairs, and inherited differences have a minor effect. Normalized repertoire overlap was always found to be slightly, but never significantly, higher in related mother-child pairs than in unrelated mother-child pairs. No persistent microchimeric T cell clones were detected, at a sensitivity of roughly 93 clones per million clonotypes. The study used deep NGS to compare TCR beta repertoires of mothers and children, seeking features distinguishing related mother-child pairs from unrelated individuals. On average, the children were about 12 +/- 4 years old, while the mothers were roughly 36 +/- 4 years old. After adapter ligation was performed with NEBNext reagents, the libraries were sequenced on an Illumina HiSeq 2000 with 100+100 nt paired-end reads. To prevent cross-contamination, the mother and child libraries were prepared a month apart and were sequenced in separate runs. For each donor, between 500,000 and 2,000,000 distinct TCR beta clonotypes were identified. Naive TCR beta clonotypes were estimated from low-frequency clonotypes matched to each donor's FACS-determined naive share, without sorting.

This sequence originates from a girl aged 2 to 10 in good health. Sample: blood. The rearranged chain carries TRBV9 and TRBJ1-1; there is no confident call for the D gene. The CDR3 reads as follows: CASSVDVNTEAFF. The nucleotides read TGTGCCAGCAGCGTAGACGTGAACACTGAAGCTTTCTTT.